This is a list of T cell receptor beta chains from one sample in a study of OX40 agonist ivuxolimab in advanced cancers. This table comes from immunoSEQ multiplex PCR, and its TCRdb copy is limited to in-frame clones, with some not included. The profile shows about 93,000 clones, 90% to 95% of them singletons. This specimen consisted of CD4+ or CD8+ T cells sorted from blood, obtained in a trial of the OX40 agonist ivuxolimab. All receptors come from an adult with an advanced solid tumor such as melanoma, head and neck, liver or kidney cancer. Both conserved end residues are part of each CDR3. The D gene is left open where the match is weak. The size field is filled for only some rows; it gives once, few, many or a size class.

j_gene,v_gene,d_gene,abundance,CDR3nt,CDR3aa
TRBJ2-1,TRBV27,NA,once,TGTGCCAGCAGATCAGGGCCAGGCTACAATGAGCAGTTCTTC,CASRSGPGYNEQFF
TRBJ2-1,TRBV6-4,NA,NA,TGTGCCAGCAGTGACTCGCCGGGAACCTACAATGAGCAGTTCTTC,CASSDSPGTYNEQFF
TRBJ2-7,TRBV27,TRBD1,NA,TGTGCCAGCAGTTTAATTTCTGGGACAGGGGCCTACGAGCAGTACTTC,CASSLISGTGAYEQYF
TRBJ2-1,TRBV6-6,NA,NA,TGTGCCAGCAGTTACACCCCTTTAGTATCCAATGAGCAGTTCTTC,CASSYTPLVSNEQFF
TRBJ1-3,TRBV5-6,TRBD1,NA,TGTGCCAGCAGCTCGGGACAGGCAACTGGAAACACCATATATTTT,CASSSGQATGNTIYF
TRBJ1-5,TRBV11-2,NA,NA,TGTGCCAGCCCCAGGCCCCCGGGACACTATAGCAATCAGCCCCAGCATTTT,CASPRPPGHYSNQPQHF
TRBJ1-1,TRBV19,NA,NA,TGTGCCAGTACAACGACGGAGGGACACTTGAACACTGAAGCTTTCTTT,CASTTTEGHLNTEAFF
TRBJ2-7,TRBV11-2,NA,NA,TGTGCCAGCAGCTCCGGACCTTGGGAGCAGTACTTC,CASSSGPWEQYF
TRBJ1-2,TRBV30,NA,NA,TGTGCCTGGAGTCCCTACGGGAATGGCTACACCTTC,CAWSPYGNGYTF
TRBJ2-4,TRBV11-2,TRBD2,once,TGTGCCAGCAGCGGGGGGGTAGCCAAAAACATTCAGTACTTC,CASSGGVAKNIQYF
TRBJ2-1,TRBV27,NA,NA,TGTGCCAGCAGTTTACAGAGCTCCTACAATGAGCAGTTCTTC,CASSLQSSYNEQFF
TRBJ2-7,TRBV4-1,NA,NA,TGCGCCAGCAGCCAAGTCCGAGACCCGGCTAACGAGCAGTACTTC,CASSQVRDPANEQYF